A few counts support the clone carrying this TCR beta chain. What it binds is not known. The authors ran a second PCR of about 7 to 11 cycles using a sample-barcoded 5' primer and a J-beta primer mix. Via MiXCR, TCRdb re-called the 5' RACE reads, giving one row per CDR3 protein. The sample includes some 880,000 distinct CDR3 sequences, about 34% of them seen just once. This sample is part of a study of blood T cells in healthy people across ages. Study findings and constraints: Investigators treated diversity estimates from one million T cells as underestimates. Naive T cell percentage by flow cytometry tracked strongly with beta diversity.

The CDR3 contains 15 residues. Germline loops: CDR1 SGHTA, CDR2 FQGNSA. Trimming stripped 5 bases from V and 4 bases from J, with 17 bases between. Isolated PBMCs totaled at least 7 million in each sample. The chain joins TRBV7-2 to TRBJ1-2; a weak D match, TRBD1 (6 bases). This clonotype was obtained from a man aged 18 to 30 in good health. Sample: blood. The CDR3 spells CASSLGAGRPYGYTF. The CDR3 DNA reads as TGTGCCAGCAGCCTGGGGGCAGGGCGCCCCTATGGCTACACCTTC.